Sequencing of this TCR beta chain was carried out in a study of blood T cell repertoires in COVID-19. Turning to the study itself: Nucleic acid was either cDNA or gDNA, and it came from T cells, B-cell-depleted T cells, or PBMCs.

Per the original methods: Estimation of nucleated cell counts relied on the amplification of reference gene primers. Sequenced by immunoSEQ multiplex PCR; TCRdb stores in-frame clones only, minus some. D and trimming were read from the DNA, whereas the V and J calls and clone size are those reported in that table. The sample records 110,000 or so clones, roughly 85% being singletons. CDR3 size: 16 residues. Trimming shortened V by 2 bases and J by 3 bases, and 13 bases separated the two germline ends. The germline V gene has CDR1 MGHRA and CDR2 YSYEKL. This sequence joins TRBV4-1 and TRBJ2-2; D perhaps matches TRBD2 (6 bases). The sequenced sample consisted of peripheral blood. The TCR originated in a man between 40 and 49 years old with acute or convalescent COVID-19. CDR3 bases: TGCGCCAGCAGCCAAAATATCCGGGACTACACCGGGGAGCTGTTTTTT. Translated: CASSQNIRDYTGELFF.